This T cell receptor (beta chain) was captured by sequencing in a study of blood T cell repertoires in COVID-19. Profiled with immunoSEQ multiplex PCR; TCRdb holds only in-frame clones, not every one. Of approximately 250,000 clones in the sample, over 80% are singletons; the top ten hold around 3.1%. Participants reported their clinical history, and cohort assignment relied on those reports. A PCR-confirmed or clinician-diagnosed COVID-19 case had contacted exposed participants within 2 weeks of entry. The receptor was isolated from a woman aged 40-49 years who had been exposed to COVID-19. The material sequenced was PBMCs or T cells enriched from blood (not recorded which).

The CDR3, as DNA: TGTGCCAGCAGCGCCCCTGGACAGGGGGCTTTTGGCTACACCTTC. It encodes CASSAPGQGAFGYTF. The genes are TRBV9 and TRBJ1-2, with 11 bases lining up with TRBD1. V gave up 3 bases and J gave up 7 bases; unmatched junction bases: 8. Germline CDR1 and CDR2: SGDLS and YYNGEE. The CDR3 totals 15 residues. Full variable domain (rest looked up from reference TRBV9 and TRBJ1-2): DSGVTQTPKHLITATGQRVTLRCSPRSGDLSVYWYQQSLDQGLQFLIQYYNGEERAKGNILERFSAQQFPDLHSELNLSSLELGDSALYFCASSAPGQGAFGYTFGSGTRLTVV.